This passage covers 13 T cell receptor beta chains from one sample sequenced in a study of long-term antiretroviral therapy in people with HIV. Researchers report immunoSEQ v3.0 was run at survey level. Measured with immunoSEQ multiplex PCR; TCRdb has only the in-frame clones, and not every one. The repertoire holds 40,000 to 60,000 clones, with approximately 79% as singletons. The sample here was unsorted PBMCs, taken 0.8 years after starting antiretroviral therapy. Every receptor here comes from a woman between 18 and 30 years old with HIV.

V usage is TRBV19 and J usage is TRBJ2-2; 10 nucleotides line up with TRBD1. CDR3 length equals 15 residues. CDR1 is LNHDA and CDR2 is SQIVND in the germline V gene (reference sequence). J lost 4 bases, V lost 5 bases, and 4 bases had no gene match. The CDR3 DNA follows: TGTGCCAGTAGTCAAGGACAGGGGGGCACCGGGGAGCTGTTTTTT. This codes for CASSQGQGGTGELFF.

The J gene is TRBJ2-7, the V gene TRBV5-4; a possible D gene is TRBD1 (6 bases). The ends were cut back, 1 base at V and 7 bases at J, with 12 bases in the middle. This CDR3 comprises 13 residues. The germline V gene has CDR1 SGHNT and CDR2 YYREEE (reference sequence). CDR3 region: CASSLQGLGEQYF. The CDR3 DNA reads as TGTGCCAGCAGCTTGCAGGGGTTGGGGGAGCAGTACTTC.

The rearrangement links TRBV27 to TRBJ1-5, with D possibly matching TRBD1 (6 bases). This CDR3 has 14 residues. Germline V gene data show CDR1 as MNHEY and CDR2 as SMNVEV (reference sequence). Trimming cost V 0 bases and J 10 bases, with 13 bases left between them. The CDR3 reads CASSLSPAGVPQHF. The CDR3 DNA reads as TGTGCCAGCAGTTTATCCCCCGCAGGGGTCCCCCAGCATTTT.

This chain connects TRBV4-2 to TRBJ1-1, with D unresolved. Between the trimmed V and J ends, which lost 4 bases and 1 base, there was a span of 16 bases. The V gene's germline CDR1 is LGHNA and CDR2 YNFKEQ. The CDR3 consists of 16 residues. CDR3 in DNA: TGTGCCAGCAGCCTCTCGACCCGACGGACGAACACTGAAGCTTTCTTT. Translating it yields CASSLSTRRTNTEAFF.

V is TRBV4-1 and J is TRBJ2-3; the D gene is possibly TRBD1 (5 bases). Looked up from germline, CDR1 is MGHRA and CDR2 is YSYEKL. The CDR3 totals 17 residues. The V end lost 0 bases, the J end lost 6 bases, and 19 bases lay between the germline ends. In nucleotides, the CDR3 is TGCGCCAGCAGCCAAGAAGGGGTCGGGCAGCTCATGGATACGCAGTATTTT. Protein sequence: CASSQEGVGQLMDTQYF.

V and J are TRBV14 and TRBJ2-7, with unresolved D. This CDR3 region has 13 residues. The germline gives CDR1 SGHDN, CDR2 FVKESK. With 3 bases removed from V and 6 bases from J, the gap between germline ends came to 12 bases. CDR3 amino acids: CASSQELLGEQYF. The CDR3 nucleotides are TGTGCCAGCAGCCAGGAACTTCTGGGCGAGCAGTACTTC.

CDR3 sequence (DNA): TGTGCCAGCGGGTCCAGGGGGCCTTCCTACAATGAGCAGTTCTTC. It yields the protein CASGSRGPSYNEQFF. V is TRBV5-6 and J is TRBJ2-1; 8 bases align to TRBD1. From germline, CDR1 is SGHDT and CDR2 YYEEEE. The CDR3 has 15 amino acids. J was trimmed by 1 base and V by 7 bases; bases with no gene match: 7.

The chain couples TRBV28 to TRBJ2-1; D ambiguous. There are 11 residues in the CDR3. Germline V gene lookup returns CDR1 MDHEN and CDR2 SYDVKM. Trimming took off 10 bases at V and 13 bases at J, with 17 bases between the two ends. In DNA form, the CDR3 reads TGTGCCACCAGCACGGCGGTAAACCAGTTCTTC. This translates into CATSTAVNQFF.

J is TRBJ1-1 and V is TRBV9; D uncertain. V lost 1 base and J 6 bases, leaving 13 bases between the germline ends. This CDR3 region has 14 residues. Per the germline V gene, CDR1 is SGDLS and CDR2 is YYNGEE. CDR3 coding DNA: TGTGCCAGCAGCGTAACCACCCAGGACGCTGAAGCTTTCTTT. This gives the protein CASSVTTQDAEAFF.

V usage is TRBV29-1 and J usage is TRBJ2-1; maybe TRBD1 (5 bases). The CDR3 extends over 13 amino acids. The germline V gene has CDR1 SQVTM and CDR2 ANQGSEA. V gave up 7 bases and J gave up 1 base, with 11 bases separating them. The CDR3 is CSGQGSSYNEQFF. The CDR3 nucleotides read TGCAGCGGGCAGGGTTCGTCCTACAATGAGCAGTTCTTC.

The chain has TRBV7-2 and TRBJ1-5; the match to TRBD1 covers 7 bases. After removal of 5 bases from V and 1 base from J, the junction contained 8 bases not matched to a gene. Looked up from germline, CDR1 is SGHTA and CDR2 is FQGNSA. This CDR3 spans 16 amino acids. The DNA for the CDR3 is TGTGCCAGCAGCCGGACCGGGACAGCAAGCAATCAGCCCCAGCATTTT. Translated: CASSRTGTASNQPQHF.

The rearrangement uses TRBV11-2 and TRBJ2-7; the D gene is possibly TRBD2 (6 bases). The CDR3 has 15 residues. The V end lost 0 bases, the J end lost 6 bases, and 15 bases lay between the germline ends. The germline V gene encodes CDR1 SGHAT and CDR2 FQNNGV. This CDR3 is CASSLDRTGAGEQYF. The CDR3 DNA reads TGTGCCAGCAGCTTAGATCGGACGGGAGCGGGCGAGCAGTACTTC.

The chain joins TRBV5-8 to TRBJ2-1; the match to TRBD2 covers 14 bases. This CDR3 comprises 15 residues. CDR1 and CDR2 (germline): SGHTS, YDEGEE. Losses at the gene ends were 4 bases for V and 8 bases for J; bases not matched to a gene: 5. The CDR3 protein is CASSRLAGGPYEQFF. In nucleotides, the CDR3 is TGTGCCAGCAGCAGACTAGCGGGAGGGCCCTATGAGCAGTTCTTC.